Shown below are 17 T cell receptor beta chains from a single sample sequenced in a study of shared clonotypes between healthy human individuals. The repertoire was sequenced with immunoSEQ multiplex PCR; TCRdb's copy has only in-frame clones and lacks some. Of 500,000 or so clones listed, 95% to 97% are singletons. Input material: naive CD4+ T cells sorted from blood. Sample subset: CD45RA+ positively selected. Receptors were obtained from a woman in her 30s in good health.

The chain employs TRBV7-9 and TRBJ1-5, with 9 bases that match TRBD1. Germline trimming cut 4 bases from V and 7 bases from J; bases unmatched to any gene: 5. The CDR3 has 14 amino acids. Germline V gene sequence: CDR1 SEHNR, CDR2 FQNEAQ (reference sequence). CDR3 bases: TGTGCCAGCAGCTCACAGGGGGCAAGGCAGCCCCAGCATTTT. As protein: CASSSQGARQPQHF.

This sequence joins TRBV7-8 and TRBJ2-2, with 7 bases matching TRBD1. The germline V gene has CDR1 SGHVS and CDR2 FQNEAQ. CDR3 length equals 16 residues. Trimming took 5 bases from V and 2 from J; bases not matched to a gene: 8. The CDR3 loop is CASSPETGTNTGELFF. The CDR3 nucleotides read TGTGCCAGCAGCCCAGAGACAGGGACCAACACCGGGGAGCTGTTTTTT.

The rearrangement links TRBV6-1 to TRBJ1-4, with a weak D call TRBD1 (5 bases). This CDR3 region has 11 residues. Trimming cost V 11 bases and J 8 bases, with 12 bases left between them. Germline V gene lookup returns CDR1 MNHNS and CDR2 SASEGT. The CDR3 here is CARDLGEKLFF. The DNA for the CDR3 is TGTGCCCGGGACCTGGGAGAAAAACTGTTTTTT.

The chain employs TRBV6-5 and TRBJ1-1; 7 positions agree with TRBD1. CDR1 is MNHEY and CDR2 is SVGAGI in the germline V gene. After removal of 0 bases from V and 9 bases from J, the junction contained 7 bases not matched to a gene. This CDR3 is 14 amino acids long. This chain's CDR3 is CASSYSRSTGKAFF. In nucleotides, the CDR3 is TGTGCCAGCAGTTACTCCCGCTCGACAGGGAAAGCTTTCTTT.

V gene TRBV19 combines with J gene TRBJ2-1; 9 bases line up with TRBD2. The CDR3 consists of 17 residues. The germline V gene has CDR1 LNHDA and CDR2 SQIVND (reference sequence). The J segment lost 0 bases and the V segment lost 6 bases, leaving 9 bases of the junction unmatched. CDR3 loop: CASSTGTSLHSYNEQFF. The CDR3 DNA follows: TGTGCCAGTAGCACCGGGACTAGCCTCCACTCCTACAATGAGCAGTTCTTC.

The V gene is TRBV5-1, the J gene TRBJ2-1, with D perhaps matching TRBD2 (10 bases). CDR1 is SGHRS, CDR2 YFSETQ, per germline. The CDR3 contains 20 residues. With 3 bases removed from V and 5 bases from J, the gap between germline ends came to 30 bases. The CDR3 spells CASSSTPGQGSGRPNNEQFF. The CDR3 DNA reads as TGCGCCAGCAGCTCTACCCCGGGACAGGGTAGCGGGAGGCCCAACAATGAGCAGTTCTTC.

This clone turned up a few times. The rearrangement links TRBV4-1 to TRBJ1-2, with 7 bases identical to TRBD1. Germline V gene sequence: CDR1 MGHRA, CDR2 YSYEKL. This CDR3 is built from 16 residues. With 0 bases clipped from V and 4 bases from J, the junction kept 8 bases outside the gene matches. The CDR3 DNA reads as TGCGCCAGCAGCCAAGAATACGGACAGGCGTCCTATGGCTACACCTTC. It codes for CASSQEYGQASYGYTF.

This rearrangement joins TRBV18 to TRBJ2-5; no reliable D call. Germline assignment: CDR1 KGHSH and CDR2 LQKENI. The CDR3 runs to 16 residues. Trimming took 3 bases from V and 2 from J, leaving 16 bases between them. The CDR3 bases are TGTGCCAGCTCACCTCGAGGACCAATACCTCAAGAGACCCAGTACTTC. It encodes CASSPRGPIPQETQYF. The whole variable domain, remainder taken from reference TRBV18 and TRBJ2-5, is NAGVMQNPRHLVRRRGQEARLRCSPMKGHSHVYWYRQLPEEGLKFMVYLQKENIIDESGMPKERFSAEFPKEGPSILRIQQVVRGDSAAYFCASSPRGPIPQETQYFGPGTRLLVL.

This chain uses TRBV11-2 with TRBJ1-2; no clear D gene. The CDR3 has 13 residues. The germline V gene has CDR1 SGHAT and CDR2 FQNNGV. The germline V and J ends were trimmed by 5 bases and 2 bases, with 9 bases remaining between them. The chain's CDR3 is CASSVERNYGYTF. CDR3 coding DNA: TGTGCCAGCAGCGTTGAGCGAAACTATGGCTACACCTTC.

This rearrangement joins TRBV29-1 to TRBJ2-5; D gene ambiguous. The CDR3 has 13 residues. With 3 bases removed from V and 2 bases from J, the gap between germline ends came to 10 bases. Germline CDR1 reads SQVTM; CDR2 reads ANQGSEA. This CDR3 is CSVDAPQQETQYF. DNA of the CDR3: TGCAGCGTTGATGCACCACAACAAGAGACCCAGTACTTC.

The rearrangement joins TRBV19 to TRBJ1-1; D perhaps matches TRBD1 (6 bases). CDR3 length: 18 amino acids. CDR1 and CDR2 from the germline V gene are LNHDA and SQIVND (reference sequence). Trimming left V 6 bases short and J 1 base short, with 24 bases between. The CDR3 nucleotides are TGTGCCAGTAGAGACCGGGACATCCTTGATGGGAGGAACACTGAAGCTTTCTTT. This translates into CASRDRDILDGRNTEAFF. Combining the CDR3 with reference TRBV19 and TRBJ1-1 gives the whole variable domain DGGITQSPKYLFRKEGQNVTLSCEQNLNHDAMYWYRQDPGQGLRLIYYSQIVNDFQKGDIAEGYSVSREKKESFPLTVTSAQKNPTAFYLCASRDRDILDGRNTEAFFGQGTRLTVV.

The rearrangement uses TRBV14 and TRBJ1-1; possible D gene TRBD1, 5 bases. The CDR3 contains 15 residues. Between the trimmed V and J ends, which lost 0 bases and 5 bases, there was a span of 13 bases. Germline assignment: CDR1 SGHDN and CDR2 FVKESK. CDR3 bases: TGTGCCAGCAGCCAAGATCAGGGTCTTATGACTGAAGCTTTCTTT. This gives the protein CASSQDQGLMTEAFF.

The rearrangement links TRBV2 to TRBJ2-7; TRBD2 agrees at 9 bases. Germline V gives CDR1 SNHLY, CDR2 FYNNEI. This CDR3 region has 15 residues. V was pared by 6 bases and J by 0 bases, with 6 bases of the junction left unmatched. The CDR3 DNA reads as TGTGCCAGCAGGAAAGGTAGCGGGAGCTCCTACGAGCAGTACTTC. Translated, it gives CASRKGSGSSYEQYF.

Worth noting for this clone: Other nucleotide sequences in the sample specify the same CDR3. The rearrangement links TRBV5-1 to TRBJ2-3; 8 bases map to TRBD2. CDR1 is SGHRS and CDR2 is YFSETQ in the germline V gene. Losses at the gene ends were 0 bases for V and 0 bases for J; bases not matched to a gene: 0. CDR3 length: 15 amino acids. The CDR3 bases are TGCGCCAGCAGCTTGGTAGCGGGAAGCACAGATACGCAGTATTTT. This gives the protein CASSLVAGSTDTQYF.

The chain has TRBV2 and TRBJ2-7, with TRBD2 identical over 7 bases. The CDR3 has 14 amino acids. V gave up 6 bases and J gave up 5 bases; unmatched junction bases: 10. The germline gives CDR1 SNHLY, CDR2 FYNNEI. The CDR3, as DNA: TGTGCCAGCAGGGGGGAGGGAGTCGGGAACGAGCAGTACTTC. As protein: CASRGEGVGNEQYF.

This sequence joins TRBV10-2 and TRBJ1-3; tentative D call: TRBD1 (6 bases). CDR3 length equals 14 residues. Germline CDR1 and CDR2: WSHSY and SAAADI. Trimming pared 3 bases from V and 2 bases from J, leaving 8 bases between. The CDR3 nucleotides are TGCGCCAGCAGTGATTCAGGGGCTGGAAACACCATATATTTT. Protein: CASSDSGAGNTIYF.

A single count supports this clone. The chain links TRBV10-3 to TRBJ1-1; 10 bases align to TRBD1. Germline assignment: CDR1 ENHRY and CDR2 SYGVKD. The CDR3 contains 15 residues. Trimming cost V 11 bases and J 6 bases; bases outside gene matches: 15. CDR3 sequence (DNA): TGTGCCGCCAGGAGGGCGACAGGGGGCAGGGCTGAAGCTTTCTTT. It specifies CAARRATGGRAEAFF.